What follows describes a single T cell receptor (beta chain). Its antigen is currently unknown. These data come from a study of T cell clonotyping in hematopoietic cell transplantation. TCRdb's copy holds only in-frame clones and misses some; the assay was immunoSEQ multiplex PCR. The table has about 3,500 clones, approximately 79% seen once; the top ten hold approximately 27%. General study results and limits: Higher Inverse Simpson Index values in graft donor and pretransplant recipient predicted broader posttransplant TCR diversity. Few recipient clonotypes overlapped donors; over 97% were de novo at given depth. Pathologically expanded recipient clonotypes increased progressively from day 30 to day 180 as diversity fell.

Recipients were bled about 28 days pretransplant and at posttransplant days 30, 100, 180. The germline V and J ends were trimmed by 9 bases and 6 bases, with 22 bases remaining between them. The germline CDR1 and CDR2 sequences are SGHRS and YFSETQ. The CDR3 length is 15 residues. This clonotype originated in a female patient aged 50-60 years who had an allogeneic stem cell transplant from an unrelated donor, so the T cells may come from the graft donor. Some clones in this sample may be carry-over from other donors' samples. This sequence joins TRBV5-1 and TRBJ2-1; D is perhaps TRBD2 (6 bases). The sample here was peripheral blood mononuclear cells, taken at the time of graft-versus-host disease after allogeneic stem cell transplant. The CDR3 DNA reads TGCGCCACAGCTCCCACGGGGTTGGAGGGCAATGAGCAGTTCTTC. Amino acid sequence: CATAPTGLEGNEQFF.